The rows below give T cell receptor beta chains drawn from one sample of a study of response to subunit inactivated influenza vaccine. TCRdb recomputed calls from the RT-PCR reads with MiXCR, one row per CDR3 protein. The repertoire includes under 950,000 distinct CDR3 sequences, roughly 20% of them detected once, and about 10% sits in the top ten. The sample here was PBMCs from blood, taken roughly 5 days after vaccination. These receptors all stem from a man aged 50-59 years who received an inactivated influenza vaccine. Each CDR3 is given with its conserved first and last residue. A D gene is named only where the DNA matches it firmly. Clone size is stated in some rows and not others, as once, few, many or a class when expanded.

clone_size,j_call,v_call,d_call,cdr3_aa,cdr3_nt
-,TRBJ2-5,TRBV4-3,-,CASSQGTASVQETQYF,TGCGCCAGCAGCCAAGGGACAGCAAGTGTCCAAGAGACCCAGTACTTC
many,TRBJ2-3,TRBV20-1,-,CSASQGKRADTQYF,TGCAGTGCCAGCCAGGGGAAGAGGGCAGATACGCAGTATTTT
-,TRBJ2-1,TRBV4-3,-,CASSQGVMAEQFF,TGCGCCAGCAGCCAAGGAGTTATGGCCGAGCAGTTCTTC
-,TRBJ2-3,TRBV10-3,-,CAISEGGSRTDTQYF,TGTGCCATCAGTGAAGGGGGTAGTCGCACAGATACGCAGTATTTT
few,TRBJ2-4,TRBV7-2,TRBD2,CASSLAGLAGDPWDIQYF,TGTGCCAGCAGCTTAGCGGGACTAGCGGGAGACCCTTGGGACATTCAGTACTTC
few,TRBJ1-6,TRBV6-2/TRBV6-3,-,CASSPHRDNAEALHF,TGTGCCAGCAGTCCCCACCGGGACAACGCAGAGGCCCTCCACTTT
few,TRBJ2-1,TRBV5-6,-,CASSLLEGSANEQFF,TGTGCCAGCAGCTTGTTGGAGGGGTCGGCGAATGAGCAGTTCTTC
-,TRBJ1-1,TRBV9,-,CASSVASGKHTEAFF,TGTGCCAGCAGCGTAGCTTCGGGGAAACACACTGAAGCTTTCTTT
few,TRBJ2-4,TRBV29-1,-,CSVGARGAKNIQYF,TGCAGCGTTGGGGCTAGGGGCGCAAAAAACATTCAGTACTTC
-,TRBJ2-7,TRBV28,-,CASTLGRTYEQYF,TGTGCCAGCACCCTCGGACGTACCTACGAGCAGTACTTC
-,TRBJ2-1,TRBV29-1,TRBD2,CSTLSGTSYNEQFF,TGCAGCACACTAAGCGGGACCTCCTACAATGAGCAGTTCTTC
few,TRBJ1-4,TRBV7-8,-,CASSWGTTNEKLFF,TGTGCCAGCAGCTGGGGGACAACTAATGAAAAACTGTTTTTT
few,TRBJ1-3,TRBV28,-,CASSSLLSGNTIYF,TGTGCCAGCAGTTCGCTTCTCTCTGGAAACACCATATATTTT
few,TRBJ1-1,TRBV12-3/TRBV12-4,TRBD1,CASSSTGREPEAFF,TGTGCCAGCAGTTCGACAGGGCGTGAGCCTGAAGCTTTCTTT
-,TRBJ1-1,TRBV12-3/TRBV12-4,-,CASSFIRNTEAFF,TGTGCCAGCAGTTTCATTCGGAACACTGAAGCTTTCTTT
many,TRBJ2-1,TRBV18,TRBD1,CASSPGQGGREQFF,TGTGCCAGCTCACCGGGACAGGGGGGACGAGAGCAGTTCTTC
-,TRBJ1-3,TRBV12-3/TRBV12-4,-,CASSLMSGRAGNTIYF,TGTGCCAGCAGTTTGATGTCGGGAAGGGCTGGAAACACCATATATTTT
-,TRBJ1-4,TRBV28,TRBD1,CASSSKVTQGPKLFF,TGTGCCAGCAGTTCTAAGGTGACACAGGGGCCAAAACTGTTTTTT
few,TRBJ2-4,TRBV12-3/TRBV12-4,-,CASSLEGIAKNIQYF,TGTGCCAGCAGTTTAGAGGGAATAGCCAAAAACATTCAGTACTTC
few,TRBJ2-5,TRBV4-3,TRBD1,CASSQDGTGAETQYF,TGCGCCAGCAGCCAAGATGGGACAGGGGCAGAGACCCAGTACTTC
-,TRBJ1-1,TRBV7-9,TRBD1,CASSLGQPQNTEAFF,TGTGCCAGTTCCTTGGGACAGCCTCAAAACACTGAAGCTTTCTTT
-,TRBJ2-3,TRBV5-6,-,CASSLDSAVLTDTQYF,TGTGCCAGCAGCTTGGATAGCGCCGTCCTCACAGATACGCAGTATTTT
few,TRBJ2-3,TRBV20-1,TRBD2,CSARDISGRTDTQYF,TGCAGTGCTAGAGATATCAGCGGGAGGACAGATACGCAGTATTTT
-,TRBJ1-3,TRBV12-3/TRBV12-4,-,CASGFLRLSGNTIYF,TGTGCCAGCGGGTTTTTGCGTCTCTCTGGAAACACCATATATTTT
-,TRBJ2-1,TRBV7-9,TRBD2,CASSLMTSGTSEQFF,TGTGCCAGCAGCTTAATGACTAGCGGGACGTCCGAGCAGTTCTTC
few,TRBJ1-2,TRBV18,-,CASSPGRAYGYTF,TGTGCCAGCTCCCCCGGGAGAGCCTATGGCTACACCTTC
few,TRBJ1-5,TRBV24-1,-,CATSDGRGPQHF,TGTGCCACCAGTGATGGTAGGGGTCCCCAGCATTTT
few,TRBJ2-3,TRBV27,TRBD2,CASSPGTSGSHTQYF,TGTGCCAGCAGCCCCGGGACTAGCGGGAGCCATACGCAGTATTTT